Listed below are T cell receptor beta chains from one sample, sequenced in a study of shared clonotypes between healthy human individuals. Measured with immunoSEQ multiplex PCR; TCRdb has only the in-frame clones, and not every one. Among millions of clones listed, more than 90% were seen once. Source material: naive CD4+ T cells sorted from blood. These receptors came from a man between 18 and 29 years old in good health. Both conserved end residues are part of each CDR3. D genes are given only for firm matches. Size values are once, few and many counts, or a class for expanded clones, and some rows have none.

v_call	j_call	d_call	cdr3_length	clone_size	cdr3_nt	cdr3_aa
TRBV5-1	TRBJ2-3	TRBD2	15	-	TGCGCCAGCAGCTTGGCAGGGGCGGGAGGGGATACGCAGTATTTT	CASSLAGAGGDTQYF
TRBV7-9	TRBJ1-5	-	15	-	TGTGCCAGCAGCTTAGGGGGGAATAGCAATCAGCCCCAGCATTTT	CASSLGGNSNQPQHF
TRBV6-5	TRBJ2-3	-	16	-	TGTGCCAGCAGTTCACCACAGGGACCCCGCACAGATACGCAGTATTTT	CASSSPQGPRTDTQYF
TRBV5-1	TRBJ2-5	-	14	-	TGCGCCAGCAGCTTGGGAGGCGGGGAAGAGACCCAGTACTTC	CASSLGGGEETQYF
TRBV5-4	TRBJ2-2	TRBD2	16	-	TGTGCCAGCAGCTTGGCTAGCGGGAGTCCCACCGGGGAGCTGTTTTTT	CASSLASGSPTGELFF
TRBV28	TRBJ2-7	TRBD1	15	-	TGTGCCAGCAGCTACCCGGACAGGAGAAGCTACGAGCAGTACTTC	CASSYPDRRSYEQYF
TRBV7-9	TRBJ1-3	-	15	-	TGTGCCAGCAGCTTAGACAAGAGCTCTGGAAACACCATATATTTT	CASSLDKSSGNTIYF
TRBV6-5	TRBJ2-7	-	11	once	TGTGCCAGCACCTACGGCTACGAGCAGTACTTC	CASTYGYEQYF
TRBV28	TRBJ1-2	TRBD1	16	once	TGTGCCAGCAGTGGAACCAGGGGGCGGTTTAACTATGGCTACACCTTC	CASSGTRGRFNYGYTF
TRBV9	TRBJ2-2	TRBD2	16	few	TGTGCCAGCAGCGCCTCTAGCGGGACCCCATTCGGGGAGCTGTTTTTT	CASSASSGTPFGELFF
TRBV2	TRBJ2-3	-	14	-	TGTGCCAGCAGTCCCAGAAGAAGTACCGATACGCAGTATTTT	CASSPRRSTDTQYF
TRBV6-1	TRBJ2-3	-	17	-	TGTGCCAGCAGTGGACTAGGGACAGCGTCCCTCACAGATACGCAGTATTTT	CASSGLGTASLTDTQYF
TRBV5-4	TRBJ2-2	-	17	-	TGTGCCAGCAGCTTGGGGGCTAGCGCCCCTTTTGCCGGGGAGCTGTTTTTT	CASSLGASAPFAGELFF
TRBV27	TRBJ1-1	-	14	-	TGTGCCAGCAGTTTATCGGTGGGGGGGACTGAAGCTTTCTTT	CASSLSVGGTEAFF
TRBV30	TRBJ2-7	-	12	-	TGTGCCTGGAGTTCGACGGTCTACGAGCAGTACTTC	CAWSSTVYEQYF
TRBV13	TRBJ1-6	TRBD1	16	-	TGTGCCAGCAGCTTAGTGTTACAGGGGGGGTCTTCACCCCTCCACTTT	CASSLVLQGGSSPLHF
TRBV30	TRBJ2-3	-	13	-	TGTGCCTGGAGGTACTCAGGAACAGATACGCAGTATTTT	CAWRYSGTDTQYF
TRBV5-1	TRBJ1-4	TRBD1	16	-	TGCGCCAGCAGCCCCCAGGCAGGGGGCTATCATGAAAAACTGTTTTTT	CASSPQAGGYHEKLFF
TRBV5-6	TRBJ2-2	TRBD1	15	-	TGTGCCAGCAGGTGGGACAGCGGGAACACCGGGGAGCTGTTTTTT	CASRWDSGNTGELFF
TRBV7-9	TRBJ2-1	-	16	-	TGTGCCAGCAGCTTAGGAAGCGGTTCCTCCGGGAATGAGCAGTTCTTC	CASSLGSGSSGNEQFF
TRBV11-2	TRBJ2-3	-	14	-	TGTGCCAGCACGCGACAGACTAGCACAGATACGCAGTATTTT	CASTRQTSTDTQYF
TRBV7-9	TRBJ2-5	TRBD1	14	-	TGTGCCAGCAGCCCGGACAGGGGTGGAGAGACCCAGTACTTC	CASSPDRGGETQYF
TRBV15	TRBJ2-3	-	16	-	TGTGCCACCAGCAGAGATGGGCTAGCCAGCACAGATACGCAGTATTTT	CATSRDGLASTDTQYF
TRBV7-2	TRBJ2-5	-	14	-	TGTGCCAGCAGCTTTGGAGGAGGGGGGGAGACCCAGTACTTC	CASSFGGGGETQYF
TRBV6-1	TRBJ1-6	TRBD1	17	once	TGTGCCAGCAGTGACCTCTTGGGACAGGCCTATAATTCACCCCTCCACTTT	CASSDLLGQAYNSPLHF
TRBV6-1	TRBJ1-4	TRBD1	15	-	TGTGCCAGCAGTTCGCCGGGACAGACTAATGAAAAACTGTTTTTT	CASSSPGQTNEKLFF
TRBV4-3	TRBJ2-3	TRBD2	17	-	TGCGCCAGCAGCCAAGATTTCCTAGCGGTGAGCACAGATACGCAGTATTTT	CASSQDFLAVSTDTQYF
TRBV29-1	TRBJ1-5	TRBD1	15	-	TGCAGCGTCGGACAGGGAGGGGATAGCAATCAGCCCCAGCATTTT	CSVGQGGDSNQPQHF
TRBV25-1	TRBJ2-1	TRBD2	15	-	TGTGCCAGCAGTGAACTAGCGGGGGTGGGCAATGAGCAGTTCTTC	CASSELAGVGNEQFF